These 19 T cell receptor beta chains were all obtained from the same sample, sequenced in a study of blood T cell repertoires in COVID-19. This table comes from immunoSEQ multiplex PCR, and its TCRdb copy is limited to in-frame clones, with some not included. The sample lists around 250,000 clones, more than 75% occurring once. The sample consisted of peripheral blood. Receptor source: a man older than 75 with acute or convalescent COVID-19.

The chain links TRBV2 to TRBJ2-3; D possibly corresponds to TRBD1 (5 bases). The V gene's germline CDR1 is SNHLY and CDR2 FYNNEI. Between the trimmed V and J ends, which lost 3 bases and 2 bases, there was a span of 9 bases. The CDR3 sequence is 14 residues long. DNA of the CDR3: TGTGCCAGCAGTGAGCGACAGACCACAGATACGCAGTATTTT. Its translation is CASSERQTTDTQYF.

This chain links TRBV2 with TRBJ2-3; perhaps TRBD2 as D (5 bases). The germline V gene has CDR1 SNHLY and CDR2 FYNNEI. The length of the CDR3 is 13 residues. Trimming stripped 1 base from V and 7 bases from J, with 9 bases between. CDR3 residues: CASSEDRGNTQYF. DNA for the CDR3: TGTGCCAGCAGTGAAGACCGGGGTAATACGCAGTATTTT.

This chain connects TRBV5-4 to TRBJ2-6, with D uncertain. Trimming removed 4 bases from V and 10 bases from J, with 15 bases in between. The germline gives CDR1 SGHNT, CDR2 YYREEE (reference sequence). This CDR3 comprises 14 residues. CDR3 bases: TGTGCCAGCAGCCCGAGAGACGCGACAAACGTCCTGACTTTC. Residues: CASSPRDATNVLTF.

This chain joins TRBV7-6 and TRBJ2-1; TRBD2 matches 14 bases. V dropped 4 bases and J dropped 7; count of bases not matched to a gene: 6. This CDR3 contains 16 residues. Per the germline V gene, CDR1 is SGHVS and CDR2 is FNYEAQ. CDR3 loop: CASSSRLAGGWNEQFF. As DNA, the CDR3 is TGTGCCAGCAGCTCCCGACTAGCGGGAGGGTGGAATGAGCAGTTCTTC.

The chain uses TRBV9 and TRBJ2-7, with no clear D. Germline V lookup: CDR1 SGDLS, CDR2 YYNGEE. V lost 0 bases to trimming and J lost 7 bases, with 14 bases between them. The CDR3 contains 14 residues. For the CDR3, the DNA is TGTGCCAGCAGCGTAGATCCCAACACGGGTGAGCAGTACTTC. Its protein product is CASSVDPNTGEQYF.

This clone was counted between two and nine times. This sequence joins TRBV7-3 and TRBJ1-4; D may be TRBD1 (6 bases). This CDR3 is 13 amino acids long. Germline values: CDR1 SGHTA, CDR2 FQGTGA. V lost 4 bases and J 8 bases, leaving 11 bases between the germline ends. The DNA of the CDR3 is TGTGCCAGCAGCTGGACAGAGGGGGAAAAACTGTTTTTT. Protein: CASSWTEGEKLFF.

V is TRBV6-1 and J is TRBJ2-1, with 9 bases aligning to TRBD2. This CDR3 comprises 16 residues. V shed 3 bases, J shed 7 bases, and the junction held 10 bases outside the gene matches. Germline lookup yields CDR1 MNHNS and CDR2 SASEGT. The CDR3 DNA follows: TGTGCCAGCAGTGACCCTAGCGGGATAAGGGGGAATGAGCAGTTCTTC. This encodes CASSDPSGIRGNEQFF.

The chain employs TRBV7-6 and TRBJ1-6; 8 bases are a match to TRBD1. Looked up from germline, CDR1 is SGHVS and CDR2 is FNYEAQ. The CDR3 has 18 residues. With 5 bases clipped from V and 0 bases from J, the junction kept 9 bases outside the gene matches. Written as DNA, the CDR3 is TGTGCCAGCAGCCATGCCGGACAGGGTAGCTCCTATAATTCACCCCTCCACTTT. Its translation: CASSHAGQGSSYNSPLHF. The full variable domain, completed using reference TRBV7-6 and TRBJ1-6, is GAGVSQSPRYKVTKRGQDVALRCDPISGHVSLYWYRQALGQGPEFLTYFNYEAQQDKSGLPNDRFSAERPEGSISTLTIQRTEQRDSAMYRCASSHAGQGSSYNSPLHFGNGTRLTVT.

The rearrangement links TRBV4-1 to TRBJ2-5; D is possibly TRBD2 (7 bases). This CDR3 is 15 amino acids long. V gave up 4 bases and J gave up 2 bases, with 14 bases separating them. CDR1 and CDR2 (germline): MGHRA, YSYEKL. The CDR3, as DNA: TGCGCCAGCAGCCTAGGGGGAGGGGCACAAGAGACCCAGTACTTC. It codes for CASSLGGGAQETQYF.

The V gene is TRBV28, the J gene TRBJ2-7, with TRBD1 matching 7 bases. This CDR3 comprises 14 residues. Trimming removed 9 bases from V and 1 base from J; junction bases left unmatched: 9. Germline CDR1 and CDR2: MDHEN and SYDVKM. CDR3 sequence: CASGTATFSYEQYF. CDR3 DNA: TGTGCCAGTGGGACAGCCACGTTTTCCTACGAGCAGTACTTC.

The chain recombines TRBV7-2 with TRBJ2-7; 10 nucleotides align to TRBD1. CDR3 size: 15 residues. Looked up from germline, CDR1 is SGHTA and CDR2 is FQGNSA. Unmatched junction bases numbered 0, after V lost 0 bases and J lost 1 base. In DNA form, the CDR3 reads TGTGCCAGCAGCTTAGCGGGACAGGGGTCCTACGAGCAGTACTTC. Its protein product is CASSLAGQGSYEQYF.

The V and J genes are TRBV28 and TRBJ1-2; 9 bases match TRBD1. Germline CDR1 MDHEN, CDR2 SYDVKM. V dropped 5 bases and J dropped 8; count of bases not matched to a gene: 6. The CDR3 covers 13 residues. The CDR3 here is CASSTGQGSGYTF. The CDR3 DNA is TGTGCCAGCAGTACGGGACAGGGAAGCGGCTACACCTTC.

This chain links TRBV7-8 with TRBJ1-1, with D possibly TRBD1 on 6 matching bases. The CDR3 consists of 16 residues. Germline V CDR1 and CDR2: SGHVS, FQNEAQ. Trimming left V 5 bases short and J 1 base short, with 17 bases between. In DNA form, the CDR3 reads TGTGCCAGCAGCCCCCAGGGGAGTATGACGAACACTGAAGCTTTCTTT. This translates into CASSPQGSMTNTEAFF.

This clone was seen a few times. This chain joins TRBV2 and TRBJ1-1; 8 bases are shared with TRBD1. The CDR3 sequence is 16 residues long. With 6 bases clipped from V and 5 bases from J, the junction kept 14 bases outside the gene matches. Germline V gene data show CDR1 as SNHLY and CDR2 as FYNNEI. Here the CDR3 reads CASRRTTGTGGTEAFF. CDR3 nucleotides: TGTGCCAGCAGGCGGACGACCGGGACAGGCGGGACTGAAGCTTTCTTT.

The J gene is TRBJ1-2, the V gene TRBV28; the D is unclear. This CDR3 spans 14 amino acids. Germline CDR1 MDHEN, CDR2 SYDVKM. V lost 5 bases and J lost 5, with 15 bases in between. CDR3 amino acids: CASSLAGITYGYTF. Here the CDR3 DNA reads TGTGCCAGCAGTCTAGCCGGGATAACTTATGGCTACACCTTC.

This clone was seen a few times. The rearrangement links TRBV5-1 to TRBJ2-5, with TRBD1 matching 9 bases. The junction had 12 bases not matched to a gene; V was cut back by 4 bases and J by 5 bases. Per germline, CDR1 SGHRS and CDR2 YFSETQ. This CDR3 region has 16 residues. CDR3 sequence (DNA): TGCGCCAGCAGCAAAGCCCCGGGACAGGGAGGTGAGACCCAGTACTTC. Translated, it gives CASSKAPGQGGETQYF.

This clone occurred once. The CDR3 here is CASGASGVVDTQYF. The CDR3 coding sequence is TGTGCCAGCGGCGCTAGCGGGGTGGTGGATACGCAGTATTTT. The chain recombines TRBV2 with TRBJ2-3; the match to TRBD2 covers 9 bases. This CDR3 region has 14 residues. CDR1 and CDR2 from the germline V gene are SNHLY and FYNNEI. V lost 8 bases and J lost 6; bases outside the gene matches: 9.

V and J are TRBV18 and TRBJ2-7, with 9 nucleotides matching TRBD1. The CDR3 runs to 16 residues. Germline loops: CDR1 KGHSH, CDR2 LQKENI. V dropped 0 bases and J dropped 4; count of bases not matched to a gene: 7. The DNA for the CDR3 is TGTGCCAGCTCACCACCTAGGACAGGGGAATCGTACGAGCAGTACTTC. Its translation: CASSPPRTGESYEQYF.

This sequence joins TRBV5-4 and TRBJ1-5; D might be TRBD1 (5 bases). Trimming took off 0 bases at V and 6 bases at J, with 10 bases between the two ends. Per germline, CDR1 SGHNT and CDR2 YYREEE (reference sequence). This CDR3 spans 14 amino acids. In DNA, the CDR3 is TGTGCCAGCAGCTTGGGCGGGGCAAGTCAGCCCCAGCATTTT. It codes for CASSLGGASQPQHF.